The 18 T cell receptor beta chains listed next were all sequenced from one sample in a study of cytomegalovirus exposure and HLA in healthy donors. The PCR was carried out with 60 Vbeta primers and 13 Jbeta primers. Sequencing was performed with immunoSEQ multiplex PCR; in TCRdb, only in-frame clones are kept and a portion is missing. This repertoire includes about 170,000 clones. Sequencing used PBMCs. The receptors here all came from a young woman in good health and CMV-seropositive.

The chain uses TRBV13 and TRBJ2-3; tentative D call: TRBD2 (5 bases). This CDR3 comprises 12 residues. The V gene lost 5 bases and the J gene lost 2 bases, with 5 bases spanning the gap. Germline V lookup: CDR1 PRHDT, CDR2 FYEKMQ (reference sequence). CDR3 sequence: CASSRDTDTQYF. DNA for the CDR3: TGTGCCAGCAGCCGGGACACAGATACGCAGTATTTT. Variable domain in full (rest from reference TRBV13 and TRBJ2-3): AAGVIQSPRHLIKEKRETATLKCYPIPRHDTVYWYQQGPGQDPQFLISFYEKMQSDKGSIPDRFSAQQFSDYHSELNMSSLELGDSALYFCASSRDTDTQYFGPGTRLTVL.

The V and J genes are TRBV23-1 and TRBJ2-7; D possibly corresponds to TRBD2 (5 bases). TRBV23-1 is assigned to the ORF class and has an uncertain function. Trimming took off 2 bases at V and 4 bases at J, with 12 bases between the two ends. This CDR3 is 14 amino acids long. This CDR3 reads CASSQGVWEYEQYF. The CDR3 region has the DNA TGCGCCAGCAGTCAAGGGGTCTGGGAGTACGAGCAGTACTTC.

The gene calls are TRBV6-1 and TRBJ2-2; 7 bases are a match to TRBD1. Germline CDR1 reads MNHNS; CDR2 reads SASEGT. J gave up 4 bases and V 5 bases, and 7 bases lay outside the gene matches. This CDR3 has 15 amino acids. CDR3 coding DNA: TGTGCCAGCAGTTCTGGGACAGATTTCACCGGGGAGCTGTTTTTT. Its protein is CASSSGTDFTGELFF.

This rearrangement joins TRBV6-5 to TRBJ2-5; 7 bases line up with TRBD1. V lost 5 bases and J lost 1; bases outside the gene matches: 1. Looked up from germline, CDR1 is MNHEY and CDR2 is SVGAGI. The CDR3 totals 13 residues. The DNA for the CDR3 is TGTGCCAGCAGTCGGACAGGCCAAGAGACCCAGTACTTC. The encoded protein is CASSRTGQETQYF.

J is TRBJ2-4 and V is TRBV18, with 8 bases aligning to TRBD2. Germline V gene lookup returns CDR1 KGHSH and CDR2 LQKENI. V shed 1 base, J shed 6 bases, and the junction held 5 bases outside the gene matches. There are 15 residues in the CDR3. The CDR3 nucleotides are TGTGCCAGCTCACCACGAGCGGGAGAGGGAAACATTCAGTACTTC. This gives the protein CASSPRAGEGNIQYF.

The genes are TRBV30 and TRBJ2-7; D call uncertain. The CDR3 runs to 12 residues. Germline values: CDR1 GTSNPN, CDR2 SVGIG (reference sequence). The V end lost 4 bases, the J end lost 3 bases, and 10 bases lay between the germline ends. DNA of the CDR3: TGTGCCTGGAATGAACACCGCTACGAGCAGTACTTC. It specifies CAWNEHRYEQYF.

This rearrangement joins TRBV4-1 to TRBJ1-4, with no clear D. Trimming took off 2 bases at V and 5 bases at J, with 9 bases between the two ends. CDR3 length equals 14 residues. The V gene's germline CDR1 is MGHRA and CDR2 YSYEKL. In DNA, the CDR3 is TGCGCCAGCAGCCAATTATTCCCCAATGAAAAACTGTTTTTT. Translation: CASSQLFPNEKLFF.

The chain uses TRBV9 and TRBJ2-5; 9 nucleotides agree with TRBD2. Germline V gene data show CDR1 as SGDLS and CDR2 as YYNGEE. V gave up 4 bases and J gave up 5 bases; unmatched junction bases: 12. This CDR3 comprises 16 residues. CDR3 sequence (DNA): TGTGCCAGCAGCTCGCGGGGGGGCCGTTTTACGGAGACCCAGTACTTC. Its protein is CASSSRGGRFTETQYF.

The chain joins TRBV7-8 to TRBJ1-3; the D gene is possibly TRBD1 (5 bases). Germline CDR1 and CDR2: SGHVS and FQNEAQ. There are 16 residues in the CDR3. Trimming took off 1 base at V and 0 bases at J, with 10 bases between the two ends. In DNA form, the CDR3 reads TGTGCCAGCAGCTTAGGGGGCCTCTACTCTGGAAACACCATATATTTT. Translation gives CASSLGGLYSGNTIYF.

The chain has TRBV19 and TRBJ2-2; 9 positions match TRBD2. Looked up from germline, CDR1 is LNHDA and CDR2 is SQIVND (reference sequence). The CDR3 has 16 amino acids. V lost 3 bases to trimming and J lost 4 bases; unmatched junction nucleotides: 6. The CDR3 sequence is CASSIEAGGVTGELFF. In DNA, the CDR3 is TGTGCCAGTAGTATTGAAGCGGGAGGCGTCACCGGGGAGCTGTTTTTT.

The V gene is TRBV4-1, the J gene TRBJ2-7; D uncertain. The CDR3 covers 12 residues. Trimming left V 1 base short and J 10 bases short, with 11 bases between. Germline V gene lookup returns CDR1 MGHRA and CDR2 YSYEKL. The chain's CDR3 is CASSQGRSPQYF. The CDR3 DNA reads TGCGCCAGCAGCCAAGGACGGAGCCCTCAGTACTTC.

V is TRBV19 and J is TRBJ2-7; D is perhaps TRBD2 (7 bases). There are 15 residues in the CDR3. V was shortened by 3 bases and J by 5 bases, with 17 bases between the two germline ends. Germline V gene data show CDR1 as LNHDA and CDR2 as SQIVND (reference sequence). The CDR3 sequence is CASSIRGQRDNEQYF. CDR3 nucleotide sequence: TGTGCCAGTAGTATCCGTGGACAGCGGGACAACGAGCAGTACTTC.

This chain joins TRBV7-9 and TRBJ2-3; tentative D call: TRBD2 (7 bases). The germline CDR1 and CDR2 sequences are SEHNR and FQNEAQ (reference sequence). The CDR3 covers 18 residues. V dropped 0 bases and J dropped 0 bases, with 16 bases sitting between them. CDR3 sequence reads: CASSLAWGGGRSTDTQYF. CDR3 bases: TGTGCCAGCAGCTTAGCCTGGGGGGGCGGCCGTAGCACAGATACGCAGTATTTT. Based on the CDR3 plus reference TRBV7-9 and TRBJ2-3, the full variable domain is DTGVSQNPRHKITKRGQNVTFRCDPISEHNRLYWYRQTLGQGPEFLTYFQNEAQLEKSRLLSDRFSAERPKGSFSTLEIQRTEQGDSAMYLCASSLAWGGGRSTDTQYFGPGTRLTVL.

The CDR3 spells CASSLRLAEPYNEQFF. CDR3 DNA sequence: TGTGCCAGCAGCCTCCGGCTAGCGGAGCCCTACAATGAGCAGTTCTTC. The V and J genes are TRBV11-1 and TRBJ2-1; 7 bases align to TRBD2. This CDR3 comprises 16 residues. Germline CDR1 SGHAT, CDR2 FQDESV (reference sequence). Trimming took 5 bases from V and 2 from J; bases not matched to a gene: 9. Combining the CDR3 with reference TRBV11-1 and TRBJ2-1 gives the whole variable domain EAEVAQSPRYKITEKSQAVAFWCDPISGHATLYWYRQILGQGPELLVQFQDESVVDDSQLPKDRFSAERLKGVDSTLKIQPAELGDSAMYLCASSLRLAEPYNEQFFGPGTRLTVL.

The rearrangement links TRBV12-5 to TRBJ2-1; the D gene is possibly TRBD2 (6 bases). From germline, CDR1 is LGHNT and CDR2 FRNRAP. The length of the CDR3 is 14 residues. V dropped 1 base and J dropped 7 bases, with 11 bases sitting between them. CDR3 sequence: CASGLETSRNEQFF. In nucleotides, the CDR3 is TGTGCTAGTGGTTTGGAAACTAGCCGGAATGAGCAGTTCTTC. Full variable domain (outside the CDR3, taken from reference TRBV12-5 and TRBJ2-1): DARVTQTPRHKVTEMGQEVTMRCQPILGHNTVFWYRQTMMQGLELLAYFRNRAPLDDSGMPKDRFSAEMPDATLATLKIQPSEPRDSAVYFCASGLETSRNEQFFGPGTRLTVL.

This rearrangement joins TRBV10-1 to TRBJ2-2, with TRBD2 as a possible D gene (6 bases). V gave up 5 bases and J gave up 0 bases, with 13 bases separating them. Germline values: CDR1 WNHNN, CDR2 SYGVQD (reference sequence). CDR3 size: 16 residues. The CDR3 coding sequence is TGCGCCAGCAGTAGGAGGACTAAAACGAACACCGGGGAGCTGTTTTTT. Translation gives CASSRRTKTNTGELFF.

The chain has TRBV7-6 and TRBJ1-1, with 7 bases matching TRBD1. Germline trimming cut 5 bases from V and 8 bases from J; bases unmatched to any gene: 8. Germline CDR1 and CDR2: SGHVS and FNYEAQ. CDR3 length: 13 amino acids. This CDR3 is CASSVTGMVEAFF. The CDR3 DNA reads as TGTGCCAGCAGCGTGACAGGGATGGTCGAAGCTTTCTTT.

The chain couples TRBV11-3 to TRBJ1-4; maybe TRBD1 (5 bases). Germline CDR1 reads SGHNT; CDR2 reads YENEEA. Trimming removed 4 bases from V and 2 bases from J, with 14 bases in between. The CDR3 is 16 amino acids. DNA of the CDR3: TGTGCCAGCAGCTCAGGTCGAAAGGGGACTAATGAAAAACTGTTTTTT. Encoded protein: CASSSGRKGTNEKLFF.